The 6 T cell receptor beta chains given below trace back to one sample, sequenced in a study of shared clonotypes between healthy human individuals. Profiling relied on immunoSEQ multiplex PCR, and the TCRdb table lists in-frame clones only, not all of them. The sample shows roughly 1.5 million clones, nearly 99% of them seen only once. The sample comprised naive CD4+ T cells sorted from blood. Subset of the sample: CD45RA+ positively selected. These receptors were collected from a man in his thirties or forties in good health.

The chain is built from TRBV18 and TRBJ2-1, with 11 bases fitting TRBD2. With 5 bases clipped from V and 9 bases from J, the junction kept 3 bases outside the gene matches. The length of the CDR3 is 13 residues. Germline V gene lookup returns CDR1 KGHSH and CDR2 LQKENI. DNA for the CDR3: TGTGCCAGCTCAACCCTAGCGGGGGGTGAGCAGTTCTTC. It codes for CASSTLAGGEQFF.

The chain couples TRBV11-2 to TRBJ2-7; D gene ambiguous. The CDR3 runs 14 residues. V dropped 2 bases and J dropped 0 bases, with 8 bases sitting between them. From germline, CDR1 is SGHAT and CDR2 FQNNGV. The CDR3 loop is CASSLQRVSYEQYF. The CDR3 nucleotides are TGTGCCAGCAGCTTACAACGGGTCTCCTACGAGCAGTACTTC.

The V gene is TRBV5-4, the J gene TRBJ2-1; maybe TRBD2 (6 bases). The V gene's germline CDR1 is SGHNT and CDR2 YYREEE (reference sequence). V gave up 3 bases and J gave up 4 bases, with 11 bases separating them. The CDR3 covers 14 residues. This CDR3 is CASSSRDSYNEQFF. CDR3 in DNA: TGTGCCAGCAGCTCACGGGACTCTTACAATGAGCAGTTCTTC.

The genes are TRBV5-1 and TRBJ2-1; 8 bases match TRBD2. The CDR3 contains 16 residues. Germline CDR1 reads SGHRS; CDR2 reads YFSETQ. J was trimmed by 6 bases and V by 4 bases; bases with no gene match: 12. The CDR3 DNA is TGCGCCAGCAGCCCCGATGGTGGGACTAGTCCCAATGAGCAGTTCTTC. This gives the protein CASSPDGGTSPNEQFF. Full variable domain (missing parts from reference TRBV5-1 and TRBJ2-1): KAGVTQTPRYLIKTRGQQVTLSCSPISGHRSVSWYQQTPGQGLQFLFEYFSETQRNKGNFPGRFSGRQFSNSRSEMNVSTLELGDSALYLCASSPDGGTSPNEQFFGPGTRLTVL.

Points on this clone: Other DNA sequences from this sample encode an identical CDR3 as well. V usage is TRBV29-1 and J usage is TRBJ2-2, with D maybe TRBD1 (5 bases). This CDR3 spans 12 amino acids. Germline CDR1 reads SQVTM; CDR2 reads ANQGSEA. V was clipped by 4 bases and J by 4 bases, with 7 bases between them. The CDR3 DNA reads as TGCAGCGTTGGGGGCCCCACCGGGGAGCTGTTTTTT. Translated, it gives CSVGGPTGELFF.

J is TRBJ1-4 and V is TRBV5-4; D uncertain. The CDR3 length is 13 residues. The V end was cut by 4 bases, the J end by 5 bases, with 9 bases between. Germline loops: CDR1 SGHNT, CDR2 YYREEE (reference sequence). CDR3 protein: CASSPGGNEKLFF. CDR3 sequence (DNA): TGTGCCAGCAGCCCTGGCGGGAATGAAAAACTGTTTTTT. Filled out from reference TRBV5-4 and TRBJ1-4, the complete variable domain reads ETGVTQSPTHLIKTRGQQVTLRCSSQSGHNTVSWYQQALGQGPQFIFQYYREEENGRGNFPPRFSGLQFPNYSSELNVNALELDDSALYLCASSPGGNEKLFFGSGTQLSVL.